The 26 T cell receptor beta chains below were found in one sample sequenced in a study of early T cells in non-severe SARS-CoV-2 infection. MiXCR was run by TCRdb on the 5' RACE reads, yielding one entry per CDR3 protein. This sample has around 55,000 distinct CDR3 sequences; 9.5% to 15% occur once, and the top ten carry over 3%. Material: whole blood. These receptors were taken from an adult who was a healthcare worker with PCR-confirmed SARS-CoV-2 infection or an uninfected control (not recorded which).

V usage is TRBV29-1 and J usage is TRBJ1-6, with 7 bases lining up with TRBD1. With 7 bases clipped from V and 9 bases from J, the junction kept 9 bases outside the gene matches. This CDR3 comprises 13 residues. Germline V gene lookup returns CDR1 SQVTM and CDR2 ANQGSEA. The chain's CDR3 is CSAGTALGSPLHF. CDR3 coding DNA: TGCAGCGCCGGGACAGCCCTTGGTTCACCCCTCCACTTT.

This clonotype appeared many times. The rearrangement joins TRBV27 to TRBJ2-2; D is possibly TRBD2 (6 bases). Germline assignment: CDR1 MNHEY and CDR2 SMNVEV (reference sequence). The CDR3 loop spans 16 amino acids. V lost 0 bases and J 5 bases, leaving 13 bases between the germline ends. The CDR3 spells CASSLSSAGRTGELFF. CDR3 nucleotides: TGTGCCAGCAGTTTATCGTCGGCGGGACGAACCGGGGAGCTGTTTTTT.

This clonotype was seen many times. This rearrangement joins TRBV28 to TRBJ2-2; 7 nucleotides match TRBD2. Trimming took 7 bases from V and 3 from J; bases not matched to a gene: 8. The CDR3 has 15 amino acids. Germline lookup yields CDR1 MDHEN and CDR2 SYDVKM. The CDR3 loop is CASTTTSMYTGELFF. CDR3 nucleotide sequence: TGTGCCAGCACCACGACTAGCATGTACACCGGGGAGCTGTTTTTT.

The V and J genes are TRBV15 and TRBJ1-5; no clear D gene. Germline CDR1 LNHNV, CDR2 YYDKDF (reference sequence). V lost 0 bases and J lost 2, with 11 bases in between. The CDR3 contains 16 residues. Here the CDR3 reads CATSRDRVEGNQPQHF. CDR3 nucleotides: TGTGCCACCAGCAGAGACCGCGTCGAAGGCAATCAGCCCCAGCATTTT. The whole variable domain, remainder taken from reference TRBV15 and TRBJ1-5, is DAMVIQNPRYQVTQFGKPVTLSCSQTLNHNVMYWYQQKSSQAPKLLFHYYDKDFNNEADTPDNFQSRRPNTSFCFLDIRSPGLGDTAMYLCATSRDRVEGNQPQHFGDGTRLSIL.

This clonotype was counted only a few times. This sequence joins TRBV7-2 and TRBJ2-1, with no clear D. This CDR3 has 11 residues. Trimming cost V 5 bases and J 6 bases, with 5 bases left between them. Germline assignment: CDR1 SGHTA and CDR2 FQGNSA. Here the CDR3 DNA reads TGTGCCAGCAGCCCGGTCAATGAGCAGTTCTTC. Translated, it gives CASSPVNEQFF.

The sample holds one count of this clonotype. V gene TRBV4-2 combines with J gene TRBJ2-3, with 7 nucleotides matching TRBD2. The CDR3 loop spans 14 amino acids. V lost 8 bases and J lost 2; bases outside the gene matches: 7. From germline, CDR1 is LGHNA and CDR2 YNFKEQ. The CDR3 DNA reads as TGTGCCAGCGGAACTAGCGAATACACAGATACGCAGTATTTT. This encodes CASGTSEYTDTQYF.

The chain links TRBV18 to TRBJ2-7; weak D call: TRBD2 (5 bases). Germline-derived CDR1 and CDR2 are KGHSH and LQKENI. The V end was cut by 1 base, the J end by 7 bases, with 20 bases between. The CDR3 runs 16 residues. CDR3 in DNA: TGTGCCAGCTCACCACAAGGCGGGCGGTACCCCTTTGAGCAGTACTTC. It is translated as CASSPQGGRYPFEQYF.

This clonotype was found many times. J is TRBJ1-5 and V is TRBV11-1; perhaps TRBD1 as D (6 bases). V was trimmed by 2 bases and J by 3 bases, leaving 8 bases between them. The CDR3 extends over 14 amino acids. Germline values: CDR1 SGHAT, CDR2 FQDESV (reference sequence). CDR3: CASSLPGVNQPQHF. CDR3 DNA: TGTGCCAGCAGCTTACCAGGGGTCAATCAGCCCCAGCATTTT.

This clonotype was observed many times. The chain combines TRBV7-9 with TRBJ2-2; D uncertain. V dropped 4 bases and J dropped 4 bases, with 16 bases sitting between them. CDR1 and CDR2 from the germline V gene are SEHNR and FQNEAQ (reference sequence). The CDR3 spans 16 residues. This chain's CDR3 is CASSSARSERTGELFF. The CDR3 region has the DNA TGTGCCAGCAGCTCAGCGCGGAGCGAGCGCACCGGGGAGCTGTTTTTT.

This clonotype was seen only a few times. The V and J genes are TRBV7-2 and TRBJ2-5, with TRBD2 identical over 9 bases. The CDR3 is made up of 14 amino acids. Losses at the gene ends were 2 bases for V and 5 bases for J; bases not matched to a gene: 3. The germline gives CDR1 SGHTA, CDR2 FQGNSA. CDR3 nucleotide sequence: TGTGCCAGCAGCTTAAAGGCGGGAGGGGAGACCCAGTACTTC. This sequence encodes CASSLKAGGETQYF.

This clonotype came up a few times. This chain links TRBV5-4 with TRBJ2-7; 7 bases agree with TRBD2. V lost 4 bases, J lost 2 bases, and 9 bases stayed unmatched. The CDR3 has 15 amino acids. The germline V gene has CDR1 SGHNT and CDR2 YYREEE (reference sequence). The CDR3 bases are TGTGCCAGCAGCACCGGACTAGACATTCCCTACGAGCAGTACTTC. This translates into CASSTGLDIPYEQYF.

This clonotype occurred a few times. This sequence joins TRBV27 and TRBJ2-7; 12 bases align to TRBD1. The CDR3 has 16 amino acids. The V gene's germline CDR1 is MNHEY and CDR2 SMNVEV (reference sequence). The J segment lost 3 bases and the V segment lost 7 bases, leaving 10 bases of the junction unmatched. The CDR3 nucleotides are TGTGCCAGCAAACTCCTGGGACAGGGGGCACACTACGAGCAGTACTTC. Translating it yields CASKLLGQGAHYEQYF.

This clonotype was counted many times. The CDR3 loop reads CASSPTPLAGVAGELFF. Written as DNA, the CDR3 is TGTGCCAGCAGCCCGACTCCCCTAGCGGGAGTAGCCGGGGAGCTGTTTTTT. V usage is TRBV12-3 or TRBV12-4 and J usage is TRBJ2-2; 10 nucleotides match TRBD2. The ends lost 6 bases at V and 6 bases at J; junction bases unmatched: 13. CDR3 size: 17 residues.

For the CDR3, the DNA is TGTGCCAGCAGCCAAGATGGCGGGAGCAGGAGAGAGACCCAGTACTTC. This gives the protein CASSQDGGSRRETQYF. The chain combines TRBV3-1 with TRBJ2-5, with 7 bases fitting TRBD2. Germline CDR1 reads LGHDT; CDR2 reads YNNKEL (reference sequence). V trimming: 0 bases; J trimming: 4 bases; junction bases outside the gene matches: 8. The CDR3 is made up of 16 amino acids.

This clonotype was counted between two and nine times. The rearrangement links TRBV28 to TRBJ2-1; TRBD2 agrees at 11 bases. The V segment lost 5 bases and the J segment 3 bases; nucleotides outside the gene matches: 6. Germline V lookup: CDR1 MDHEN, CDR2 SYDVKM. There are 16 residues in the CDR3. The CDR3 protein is CASSPVAGGIYNEQFF. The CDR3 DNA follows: TGTGCCAGCAGTCCCGTAGCGGGAGGGATCTACAATGAGCAGTTCTTC.

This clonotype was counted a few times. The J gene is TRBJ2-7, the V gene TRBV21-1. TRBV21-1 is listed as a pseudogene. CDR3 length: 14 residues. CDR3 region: CASSNQHSSYEQYF. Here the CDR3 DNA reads TGTGCCAGCAGCAATCAGCACAGCTCCTACGAGCAGTACTTC.

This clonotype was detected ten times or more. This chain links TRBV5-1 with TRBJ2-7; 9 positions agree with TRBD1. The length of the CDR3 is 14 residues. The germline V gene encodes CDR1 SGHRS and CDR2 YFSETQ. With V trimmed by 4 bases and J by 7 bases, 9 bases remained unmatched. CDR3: CASSPQGALREQYF. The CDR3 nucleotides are TGCGCCAGCAGCCCACAGGGGGCGCTGAGGGAGCAGTACTTC.

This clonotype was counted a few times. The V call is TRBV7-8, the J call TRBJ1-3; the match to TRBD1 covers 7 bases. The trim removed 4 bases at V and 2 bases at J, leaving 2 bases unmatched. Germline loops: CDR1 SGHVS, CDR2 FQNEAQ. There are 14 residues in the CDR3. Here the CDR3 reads CASSSTGAGNTIYF. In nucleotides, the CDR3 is TGTGCCAGCAGCTCCACAGGGGCTGGAAACACCATATATTTT.

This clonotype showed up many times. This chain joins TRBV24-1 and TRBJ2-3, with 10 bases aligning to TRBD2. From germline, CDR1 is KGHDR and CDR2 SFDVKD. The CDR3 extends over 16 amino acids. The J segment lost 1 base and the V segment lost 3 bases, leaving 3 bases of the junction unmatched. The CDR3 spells CATSDPGTSGTDTQYF. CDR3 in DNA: TGTGCCACCAGTGATCCTGGGACTAGCGGCACAGATACGCAGTATTTT.

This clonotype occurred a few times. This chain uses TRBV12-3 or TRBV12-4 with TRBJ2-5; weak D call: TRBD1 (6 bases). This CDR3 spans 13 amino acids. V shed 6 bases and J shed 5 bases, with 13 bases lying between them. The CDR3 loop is CASSPGQVETQYF. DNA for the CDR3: TGTGCCAGCAGCCCGGGACAAGTGGAGACCCAGTACTTC.

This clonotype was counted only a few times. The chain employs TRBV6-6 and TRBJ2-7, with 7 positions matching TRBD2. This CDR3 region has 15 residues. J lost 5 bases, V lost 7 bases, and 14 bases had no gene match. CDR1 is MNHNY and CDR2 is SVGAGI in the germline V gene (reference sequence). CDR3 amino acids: CASTSRLASSHEQYF. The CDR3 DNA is TGTGCCAGCACCTCCCGACTAGCTTCTTCCCACGAGCAGTACTTC.

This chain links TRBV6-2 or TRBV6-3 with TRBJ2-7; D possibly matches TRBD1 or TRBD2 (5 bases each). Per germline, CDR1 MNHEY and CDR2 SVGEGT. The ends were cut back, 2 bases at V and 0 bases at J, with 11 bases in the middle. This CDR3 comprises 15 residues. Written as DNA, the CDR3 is TGTGCCAGCAGTTACCGGGACCCCAGCTCCTACGAGCAGTACTTC. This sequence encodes CASSYRDPSSYEQYF.

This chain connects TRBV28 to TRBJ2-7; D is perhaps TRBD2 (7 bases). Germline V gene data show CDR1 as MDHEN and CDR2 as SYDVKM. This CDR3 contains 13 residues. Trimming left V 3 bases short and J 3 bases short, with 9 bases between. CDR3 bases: TGTGCCAGCAGTTTCGGGGGGCACTACGAGCAGTACTTC. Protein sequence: CASSFGGHYEQYF.

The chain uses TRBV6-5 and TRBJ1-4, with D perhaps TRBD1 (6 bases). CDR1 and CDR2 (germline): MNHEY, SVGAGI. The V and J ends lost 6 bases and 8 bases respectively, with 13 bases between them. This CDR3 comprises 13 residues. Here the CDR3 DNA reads TGTGCCAGCAGGACAGGATCAAGAGAAAAACTGTTTTTT. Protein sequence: CASRTGSREKLFF.

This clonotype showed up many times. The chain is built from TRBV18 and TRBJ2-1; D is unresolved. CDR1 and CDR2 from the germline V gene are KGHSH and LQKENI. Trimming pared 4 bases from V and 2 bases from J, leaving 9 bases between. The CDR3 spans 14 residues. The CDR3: CASSLLDTYNEQFF. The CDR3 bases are TGTGCCAGCTCACTCTTAGACACCTACAATGAGCAGTTCTTC. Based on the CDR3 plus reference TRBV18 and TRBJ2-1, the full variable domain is NAGVMQNPRHLVRRRGQEARLRCSPMKGHSHVYWYRQLPEEGLKFMVYLQKENIIDESGMPKERFSAEFPKEGPSILRIQQVVRGDSAAYFCASSLLDTYNEQFFGPGTRLTVL.

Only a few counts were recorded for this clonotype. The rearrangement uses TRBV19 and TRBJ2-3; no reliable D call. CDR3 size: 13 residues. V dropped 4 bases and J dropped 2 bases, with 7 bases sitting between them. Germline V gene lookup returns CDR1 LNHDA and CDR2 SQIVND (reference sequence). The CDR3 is CASSTPATDTQYF. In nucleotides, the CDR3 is TGTGCCAGTAGTACCCCAGCCACAGATACGCAGTATTTT.